These T cell receptor beta chains were read from a single sample in a study of blood T cell repertoires in COVID-19. The assay was immunoSEQ multiplex PCR, and TCRdb's table has in-frame clones only and misses some. The sample carries around 380,000 clones, approximately 80% recorded once. Sequencing was done on a sample of peripheral blood. The receptors shown here come from a human donor with acute or convalescent COVID-19. The donor label of this sample is uncertain. Both conserved end residues are part of each CDR3. The D gene is left open where the match is weak. Clone size appears in some rows only: once, few, many, or a class for an expanded clone.

D: NA; size: NA; J: TRBJ1-2; V: TRBV5-1; CDR3: CASSLQGDGYTF; DNA: TGCGCCAGCAGCTTACAGGGCGATGGCTACACCTTC
D: NA; size: NA; J: TRBJ2-5; V: TRBV5-3; CDR3: CARRNLTGNEETQYF; DNA: TGTGCCAGAAGAAACCTGACAGGTAACGAAGAGACCCAGTACTTC
D: NA; size: NA; J: TRBJ1-2; V: TRBV28; CDR3: CASTPGGRGNYGYTF; DNA: TGTGCCAGCACTCCCGGGGGGCGGGGAAACTATGGCTACACCTTC
D: TRBD1; size: NA; J: TRBJ1-6; V: TRBV23-1; CDR3: CASRFDRGRYNSPLHF; DNA: TGCGCCAGCCGCTTTGACAGGGGGAGATATAATTCACCCCTCCACTTT
D: NA; size: many; J: TRBJ2-7; V: TRBV7-2; CDR3: CASSLAGGSSYEQYF; DNA: TGTGCCAGCAGCTTAGCGGGGGGAAGCTCCTACGAGCAGTACTTC
D: NA; size: NA; J: TRBJ1-1; V: TRBV2; CDR3: CASSLERGGTEAFF; DNA: TGTGCCAGCAGTCTAGAACGGGGGGGTACTGAAGCTTTCTTT
D: NA; size: NA; J: TRBJ1-6; V: TRBV5-1; CDR3: CASSLLENSPLHF; DNA: TGCGCCAGCAGCTTGTTGGAGAATTCACCCCTCCACTTT
D: NA; size: NA; J: TRBJ1-6; V: TRBV28; CDR3: CASSLGLTNSPLHF; DNA: TGTGCCAGCAGTTTAGGCTTAACAAATTCACCCCTCCACTTT
D: NA; size: NA; J: TRBJ2-1; V: TRBV18; CDR3: CASSPRSQGSYNEQFF; DNA: TGTGCCAGCTCACCAAGGTCACAGGGATCCTACAATGAGCAGTTCTTC
D: TRBD1; size: NA; J: TRBJ2-2; V: TRBV19; CDR3: CASSTQRQGANTGELFF; DNA: TGTGCCAGTAGTACCCAGAGACAGGGAGCGAACACCGGGGAGCTGTTTTTT
D: NA; size: NA; J: TRBJ2-4; V: TRBV2; CDR3: CASRSQVAKNIQYF; DNA: TGTGCCAGCAGAAGCCAGGTAGCCAAAAACATTCAGTACTTC
D: NA; size: NA; J: TRBJ1-4; V: TRBV30; CDR3: CAWSTHNEKLFF; DNA: TGTGCCTGGAGTACTCACAATGAAAAACTGTTTTTT
D: TRBD1; size: NA; J: TRBJ2-2; V: TRBV5-1; CDR3: CASSLAGMSIGQGPGELFF; DNA: TGCGCCAGCAGCTTGGCCGGGATGTCTATCGGACAGGGACCCGGGGAGCTGTTTTTT
D: TRBD2; size: NA; J: TRBJ2-7; V: TRBV19; CDR3: CASSRWAVSGSYEQYF; DNA: TGTGCCAGTAGTCGATGGGCGGTGAGCGGGAGCTACGAGCAGTACTTC
D: TRBD1; size: few; J: TRBJ2-7; V: TRBV10-1; CDR3: CASSEKRTGRYEQYF; DNA: TGCGCCAGCAGTGAGAAGAGGACAGGGAGGTACGAGCAGTACTTC
D: TRBD2; size: NA; J: TRBJ2-5; V: TRBV6-5; CDR3: CASSYATSGTQYF; DNA: TGTGCCAGCAGTTACGCGACTAGCGGGACCCAGTACTTC
D: TRBD2; size: few; J: TRBJ2-5; V: TRBV7-9; CDR3: CASSLVSGGPSSAQYF; DNA: TGTGCCAGCAGCTTAGTTAGCGGGGGGCCCTCTTCGGCCCAGTACTTC
D: TRBD2; size: NA; J: TRBJ2-1; V: TRBV7-2; CDR3: CASSWTSGGTNEQFF; DNA: TGTGCCAGCAGTTGGACTAGCGGGGGGACAAATGAGCAGTTCTTC
D: NA; size: NA; J: TRBJ1-5; V: TRBV2; CDR3: CASSEIAGGREPQHF; DNA: TGTGCCAGCAGTGAAATTGCGGGGGGACGGGAGCCCCAGCATTTT
D: NA; size: NA; J: TRBJ2-3; V: TRBV15; CDR3: CATSKQVTDTQYF; DNA: TGTGCCACCAGCAAACAGGTCACAGATACGCAGTATTTT
D: NA; size: NA; J: TRBJ1-1; V: TRBV19; CDR3: CASSQNTEAFF; DNA: TGTGCCAGTAGCCAGAACACTGAAGCTTTCTTT
D: NA; size: NA; J: TRBJ2-4; V: TRBV7-6; CDR3: CASSSLEAKNIQYF; DNA: TGTGCCAGCAGCAGCCTAGAGGCCAAAAACATTCAGTACTTC
D: NA; size: NA; J: TRBJ2-1; V: TRBV11-1; CDR3: CASSLAANEQFF; DNA: TGTGCCAGCAGCTTAGCGGCCAATGAGCAGTTCTTC
D: NA; size: many; J: TRBJ1-2; V: TRBV6-5; CDR3: CASNQQGGLISYTF; DNA: TGTGCCAGCAACCAACAGGGAGGGCTTATTAGCTACACCTTC
D: TRBD1; size: NA; J: TRBJ1-1; V: TRBV4-1; CDR3: CASSQGKQGITEAFF; DNA: TGCGCCAGCAGCCAAGGTAAACAGGGGATCACTGAAGCTTTCTTT
D: NA; size: once; J: TRBJ2-1; V: TRBV5-1; CDR3: CASSLEGGSYNEQFF; DNA: TGCGCCAGCAGCTTGGAAGGGGGCTCCTACAATGAGCAGTTCTTC
D: NA; size: NA; J: TRBJ2-1; V: TRBV18; CDR3: CASSLGQTEQFF; DNA: TGTGCCAGCTCACTGGGGCAGACAGAGCAGTTCTTC
D: NA; size: NA; J: TRBJ2-7; V: TRBV7-2; CDR3: CASSSRGKYEQYF; DNA: TGTGCCAGCAGCTCCCGGGGGAAATACGAGCAGTACTTC
D: NA; size: NA; J: TRBJ1-5; V: TRBV2; CDR3: CASTFYGSNQPQHF; DNA: TGTGCCAGCACCTTTTACGGGTCCAATCAGCCCCAGCATTTT
D: NA; size: NA; J: TRBJ1-1; V: TRBV4-1; CDR3: CASNRERGVTEAFF; DNA: TGCGCCAGCAACCGAGAACGGGGGGTCACTGAAGCTTTCTTT
D: NA; size: NA; J: TRBJ1-4; V: TRBV2; CDR3: CASSEDAGAKEKLFF; DNA: TGTGCCAGCAGTGAAGATGCGGGGGCAAAGGAAAAACTGTTTTTT
D: TRBD2; size: NA; J: TRBJ2-1; V: TRBV9; CDR3: CASSARAGSTYNEQFF; DNA: TGTGCCAGCAGCGCAAGAGCGGGATCAACCTACAATGAGCAGTTCTTC
D: NA; size: NA; J: TRBJ2-5; V: TRBV6-5; CDR3: CASRGTGKETQYF; DNA: TGTGCCAGCAGGGGAACAGGGAAAGAGACCCAGTACTTC
D: NA; size: NA; J: TRBJ1-1; V: TRBV12-5; CDR3: CASGLEPNTEAFF; DNA: TGTGCTAGTGGTTTAGAGCCGAACACTGAAGCTTTCTTT
D: TRBD1; size: NA; J: TRBJ1-6; V: TRBV7-8; CDR3: CASSKNRGNSPLHF; DNA: TGTGCCAGCAGCAAAAACAGGGGTAATTCACCCCTCCACTTT
D: NA; size: NA; J: TRBJ2-7; V: TRBV14; CDR3: CASSHDISSPYEQYF; DNA: TGTGCCAGCAGCCACGACATTTCCTCTCCCTACGAGCAGTACTTC
D: TRBD1; size: NA; J: TRBJ2-1; V: TRBV5-4; CDR3: CASSFGQGMGEQFF; DNA: TGTGCCAGCAGCTTTGGACAGGGAATGGGTGAGCAGTTCTTC
D: TRBD1; size: NA; J: TRBJ1-5; V: TRBV18; CDR3: CASSPSGGQQPQHF; DNA: TGTGCCAGCTCACCGTCAGGGGGCCAACAGCCCCAGCATTTT
D: NA; size: NA; J: TRBJ2-1; V: TRBV2; CDR3: CASSVVGLLYNEQFF; DNA: TGTGCCAGCAGTGTGGTTGGACTCCTCTACAATGAGCAGTTCTTC
D: TRBD2; size: NA; J: TRBJ2-1; V: TRBV4-2; CDR3: CASSQSAGGRVNEQFF; DNA: TGTGCCAGCAGCCAGTCAGCGGGAGGTCGGGTCAATGAGCAGTTCTTC
D: TRBD1; size: NA; J: TRBJ1-1; V: TRBV12-5; CDR3: CASGFGQGGHTEAFF; DNA: TGTGCTAGTGGTTTCGGACAGGGAGGTCACACTGAAGCTTTCTTT
D: TRBD1; size: NA; J: TRBJ1-3; V: TRBV5-6; CDR3: CASSTRQGFGNTIYF; DNA: TGTGCCAGCAGCACTCGACAGGGGTTCGGAAACACCATATATTTT